This T cell receptor (beta chain) originates from a study of identical twins. General study points: Models underpredicted monozygotic twin sharing of out-of-frame TCR alpha.

On this clonotype itself: The target antigen is unknown.

TCRdb ran MiXCR on the 5' RACE reads and lists one entry per CDR3 protein. The data show 1.5 million or so distinct CDR3 sequences, roughly a third seen once. This CDR3 is built from 12 residues. Germline V CDR1 and CDR2: SGHAT, FQNNGV. The V end lost 6 bases, the J end lost 4 bases, and 9 bases lay between the germline ends. Source material: cord blood. The TCR comes from a newborn girl in good health. The chain employs TRBV11-2 and TRBJ2-5; D perhaps matches TRBD2 (5 bases). The CDR3 is CASRQLGETQYF. DNA for the CDR3: TGTGCCAGCAGACAACTAGGAGAGACCCAGTACTTC.